A single sample gave rise to the 20 T cell receptor beta chains below, sequenced in a study of blood T cell repertoires in COVID-19. Clones were sequenced by immunoSEQ multiplex PCR, and TCRdb holds only the in-frame ones, with some missing. Here the sample spans more than 15,000 clones, around four fifths being singletons. Sequenced: peripheral blood. Receptors were obtained from a man aged 80 or over with active COVID-19.

This sequence joins TRBV5-1 and TRBJ2-5, with a tentative D call TRBD1 (7 bases). V was cut by 0 bases and J by 5 bases, with 17 bases left in between. In germline, CDR1 is SGHRS, CDR2 YFSETQ. The CDR3 spans 16 residues. DNA for the CDR3: TGCGCCAGCAGCTTGGAATTTAGGGCAGGGGGGGAGACCCAGTACTTC. Encoded protein: CASSLEFRAGGETQYF.

The V gene is TRBV7-9, the J gene TRBJ2-3, with a possible D match to TRBD2 (6 bases). The CDR3 sequence is 15 residues long. The V and J ends lost 0 bases and 6 bases respectively, with 13 bases between them. The germline CDR1 and CDR2 sequences are SEHNR and FQNEAQ (reference sequence). The CDR3 region is CASSLAKGTVDTQYF. In DNA form, the CDR3 reads TGTGCCAGCAGCTTAGCTAAGGGGACTGTGGATACGCAGTATTTT.

The chain links TRBV25-1 to TRBJ2-7; 12 nucleotides agree with TRBD1. From germline, CDR1 is MGHDK and CDR2 SYGVNS. This CDR3 has 16 amino acids. The ends lost 3 bases at V and 4 bases at J; junction bases unmatched: 7. The CDR3 here is CASSDPGTGGKYEQYF. CDR3 nucleotide sequence: TGTGCCAGCAGTGACCCCGGGACAGGGGGCAAGTACGAGCAGTACTTC.

This sequence joins TRBV28 and TRBJ2-1; 12 positions agree with TRBD1. The V segment lost 8 bases and the J segment 12 bases; nucleotides outside the gene matches: 11. This CDR3 spans 14 amino acids. The germline gives CDR1 MDHEN, CDR2 SYDVKM. DNA for the CDR3: TGTGCCAGCCGGGGACAGGGGGCGATTGTCGGGCAGTTCTTC. Translated: CASRGQGAIVGQFF.

The rearrangement joins TRBV4-1 to TRBJ2-1; D not resolved. Germline V gives CDR1 MGHRA, CDR2 YSYEKL. This CDR3 region has 13 residues. V dropped 0 bases and J dropped 8 bases, with 8 bases sitting between them. The CDR3 coding sequence is TGCGCCAGCAGCCAAGAATCAGGCGATGAGCAGTTCTTC. It specifies CASSQESGDEQFF.

V usage is TRBV6-5 and J usage is TRBJ2-7, with 12 bases identical to TRBD1. Germline V CDR1 and CDR2: MNHEY, SVGAGI. This CDR3 has 15 residues. Trimming removed 5 bases from V and 4 bases from J; junction bases left unmatched: 6. CDR3 nucleotide sequence: TGTGCCAGCAGTAAGGGACAGGGGGCTTATTACGAGCAGTACTTC. It specifies CASSKGQGAYYEQYF.

This clone appeared once. CDR3 amino acids: CASSESHRFYEQYF. The CDR3 nucleotides read TGCGCCAGCAGTGAGTCGCACAGATTCTACGAGCAGTACTTC. This chain uses TRBV10-1 with TRBJ2-7; D uncertain. The V gene lost 0 bases and the J gene lost 3 bases, with 9 bases spanning the gap. The germline V gene has CDR1 WNHNN and CDR2 SYGVQD (reference sequence). The CDR3 contains 14 residues.

This clone came up a few times. The V call is TRBV21-1, the J call TRBJ2-7; the tabulated D call, TRBD1, remains unverified against the DNA. TRBV21-1 is a pseudogene locus. The CDR3 totals 14 residues. CDR3 nucleotide sequence: TGTGCCCCCAGAGGGCGGGACAGGGCGTCCGAGCAGTACTTC. It yields the protein CAPRGRDRASEQYF.

Only a few counts were recorded for this clone. This chain joins TRBV5-6 and TRBJ2-7; D gene uncertain. The CDR3 sequence is 14 residues long. Trimming removed 1 base from V and 7 bases from J, with 15 bases in between. Germline V gene sequence: CDR1 SGHDT, CDR2 YYEEEE. CDR3 bases: TGTGCCAGCAGCTTGTGGCAGACCCCTAGGGAGCAGTACTTC. Translated, it gives CASSLWQTPREQYF.

The chain links TRBV6-1 to TRBJ2-7; D is unresolved. In germline, CDR1 is MNHNS, CDR2 SASEGT. CDR3 length equals 16 residues. Trimming cost V 3 bases and J 0 bases, with 15 bases left between them. CDR3: CASSDYRSQNSYEQYF. DNA for the CDR3: TGTGCCAGCAGTGACTACAGAAGTCAAAACTCCTACGAGCAGTACTTC.

This chain uses TRBV7-7 with TRBJ2-3; the match to TRBD2 covers 9 bases. With 5 bases clipped from V and 1 base from J, the junction kept 13 bases outside the gene matches. The germline gives CDR1 SSHAT, CDR2 FNYEAQ (reference sequence). The CDR3 totals 18 residues. CDR3 amino acids: CASSPLRAGGSGTDTQYF. In DNA, the CDR3 is TGTGCCAGCAGCCCATTGCGTGCGGGAGGGTCCGGCACAGATACGCAGTATTTT. Full variable domain (rest looked up from reference TRBV7-7 and TRBJ2-3): GAGVSQSPRYKVTKRGQDVTLRCDPISSHATLYWYQQALGQGPEFLTYFNYEAQPDKSGLPSDRFSAERPEGSISTLTIQRTEQRDSAMYRCASSPLRAGGSGTDTQYFGPGTRLTVL.

The chain joins TRBV19 to TRBJ1-5; tentative D call: TRBD1 (5 bases). Trimming took off 5 bases at V and 3 bases at J, with 20 bases between the two ends. The CDR3 extends over 17 amino acids. CDR1 is LNHDA, CDR2 SQIVND, per germline (reference sequence). Here the CDR3 reads CASSATLTGGINQPQHF. In DNA form, the CDR3 reads TGTGCCAGTAGTGCCACCTTAACCGGGGGGATCAATCAGCCCCAGCATTTT.

The rearrangement links TRBV6-1 to TRBJ1-3, with a possible D match to TRBD1 (5 bases). The CDR3 covers 17 residues. Deletions cut 1 base from V and 0 bases from J, with 13 bases between. From germline, CDR1 is MNHNS and CDR2 SASEGT. The CDR3 region is CASSEERTRASGNTIYF. Written as DNA, the CDR3 is TGTGCCAGCAGTGAAGAACGGACAAGGGCCTCTGGAAACACCATATATTTT.

This chain uses TRBV19 with TRBJ1-5; TRBD1 aligns across 9 bases. V lost 7 bases and J lost 7; bases outside the gene matches: 8. The CDR3 sequence is 14 residues long. CDR1 and CDR2 (germline): LNHDA, SQIVND (reference sequence). This CDR3 is CASIEQGARQPQHF. The CDR3 DNA sequence: TGTGCCAGTATAGAACAGGGGGCTCGACAGCCCCAGCATTTT.

The chain recombines TRBV9 with TRBJ2-5, with TRBD1 identical over 7 bases. CDR1 is SGDLS and CDR2 is YYNGEE in the germline V gene. V trimming: 4 bases; J trimming: 2 bases; junction bases outside the gene matches: 8. The CDR3 sequence is 15 residues long. This chain's CDR3 is CASSTLGTVQETQYF. DNA for the CDR3: TGTGCCAGCAGCACCCTTGGGACAGTACAAGAGACCCAGTACTTC.

The chain is built from TRBV2 and TRBJ1-1, with a possible D match to TRBD1 (5 bases). CDR1 is SNHLY and CDR2 is FYNNEI in the germline V gene. V was pared by 7 bases and J by 7 bases, with 10 bases between. The CDR3 has 11 residues. CDR3 in amino acids: CASMEQVEAFF. CDR3 coding DNA: TGTGCCAGCATGGAACAGGTTGAAGCTTTCTTT.

A few counts support this clone. The chain links TRBV3-1 (or the pseudogene TRBV3-2) to TRBJ1-2, with TRBD1 as a possible D gene (5 bases). Per the germline V gene, CDR1 is LGHDT and CDR2 is YNNKEL (reference sequence). This CDR3 is built from 13 residues. The V end was cut by 5 bases, the J end by 4 bases, with 11 bases between. As DNA, the CDR3 is TGTGCCAGCAGCGACGGGACTAGCTATGGCTACACCTTC. Residues: CASSDGTSYGYTF.

The V gene is TRBV27, the J gene TRBJ2-2, with TRBD2 matching over 9 bases. J gave up 5 bases and V 11 bases, and 9 bases lay outside the gene matches. Germline-derived CDR1 and CDR2 are MNHEY and SMNVEV (reference sequence). The CDR3 totals 14 residues. The CDR3 loop reads CASTSGGGTGELFF. The CDR3 DNA reads TGTGCCTCGACTAGCGGAGGGGGGACCGGGGAGCTGTTTTTT.

V is TRBV15 and J is TRBJ2-2; 14 nucleotides agree with TRBD2. V trimming: 11 bases; J trimming: 3 bases; junction bases outside the gene matches: 8. The CDR3 extends over 16 amino acids. Per the germline V gene, CDR1 is LNHNV and CDR2 is YYDKDF (reference sequence). In DNA, the CDR3 is TGTGCCGTCGACACGGGACTAGCGGGAGACACCGGGGAGCTGTTTTTT. It is translated as CAVDTGLAGDTGELFF.

This clone was seen only once. V and J are TRBV24-1 and TRBJ2-5; D is possibly TRBD2 (5 bases). Germline assignment: CDR1 KGHDR and CDR2 SFDVKD. This CDR3 region has 14 residues. Trimming removed 0 bases from V and 5 bases from J, with 9 bases in between. CDR3 loop: CATSDLTRGETQYF. The DNA of the CDR3 is TGTGCCACCAGTGATTTGACTCGAGGGGAGACCCAGTACTTC.